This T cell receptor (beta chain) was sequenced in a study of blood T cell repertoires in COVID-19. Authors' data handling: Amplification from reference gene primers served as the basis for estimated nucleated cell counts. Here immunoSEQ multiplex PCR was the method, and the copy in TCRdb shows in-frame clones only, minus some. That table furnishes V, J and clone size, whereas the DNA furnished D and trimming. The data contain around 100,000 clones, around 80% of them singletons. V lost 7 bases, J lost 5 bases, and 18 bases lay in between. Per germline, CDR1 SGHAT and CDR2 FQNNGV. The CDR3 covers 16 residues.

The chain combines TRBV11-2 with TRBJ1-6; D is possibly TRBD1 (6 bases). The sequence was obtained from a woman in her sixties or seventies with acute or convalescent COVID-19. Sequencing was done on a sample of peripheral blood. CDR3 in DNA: TGTGCCAGCACGAATCGGGGGGGCAGCCATAATTCACCCCTCCACTTT. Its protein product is CASTNRGGSHNSPLHF. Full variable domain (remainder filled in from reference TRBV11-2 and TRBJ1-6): EAGVAQSPRYKIIEKRQSVAFWCNPISGHATLYWYQQILGQGPKLLIQFQNNGVVDDSQLPKDRFSAERLKGVDSTLKIQPAKLEDSAVYLCASTNRGGSHNSPLHFGNGTRLTVT.